Included here is one T cell receptor (beta chain) sequence, with context. Deletions cut 5 bases from V and 6 bases from J, with 10 bases between. Looked up from germline, CDR1 is DFQATT and CDR2 is SNEGSKA (reference sequence). The CDR3 length is 12 residues. With random hexamers, reverse transcription was performed on roughly 0.5 to 1 ug of RNA. TCRdb fed the immunoSEQ multiplex PCR reads into MiXCR, producing one record per CDR3 protein. The table has 150,000 to 200,000 distinct CDR3 sequences, approximately 95% seen once; the top ten hold about 0.093%. This sample was included in a study of CD8 T cells in Susac syndrome. The patients who served as multiple sclerosis controls were treatment-naive and had stable or active relapsing-remitting disease that fulfilled the revised McDonald criteria.

The chain employs TRBV20-1 and TRBJ2-2; possibly TRBD1 or TRBD2 for D (5 bases each). Sequences were obtained from CD4+ T cells from PBMCs. This clonotype was obtained from a human donor with multiple sclerosis. In DNA form, the CDR3 reads TGCAGTGCTGGACGAGGGGCCGGGGAGCTGTTTTTT. Protein sequence: CSAGRGAGELFF.